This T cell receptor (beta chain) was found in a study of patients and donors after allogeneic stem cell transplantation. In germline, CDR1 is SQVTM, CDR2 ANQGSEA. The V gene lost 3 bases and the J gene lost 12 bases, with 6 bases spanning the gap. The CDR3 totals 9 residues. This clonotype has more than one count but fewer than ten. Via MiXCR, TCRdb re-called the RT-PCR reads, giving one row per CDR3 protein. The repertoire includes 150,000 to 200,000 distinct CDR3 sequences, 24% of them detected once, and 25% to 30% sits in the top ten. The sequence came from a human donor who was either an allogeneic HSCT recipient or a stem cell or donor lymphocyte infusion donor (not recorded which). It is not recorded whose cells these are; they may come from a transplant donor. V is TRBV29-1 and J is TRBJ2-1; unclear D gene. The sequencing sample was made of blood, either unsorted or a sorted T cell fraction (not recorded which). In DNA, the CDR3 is TGCAGCGTTGAGTTCGGGCAGTTCTTC. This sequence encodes CSVEFGQFF.